Listed below are T cell receptor beta chains from one sample, sequenced in a study of cytomegalovirus exposure and HLA in healthy donors. Using immunoSEQ multiplex PCR, the repertoire was profiled, and TCRdb retains in-frame clones only, with some absent. This table holds roughly 280,000 clones, around 65% found once. Specimen: PBMCs. The source of these receptors is a female donor in good health and CMV-seronegative. Both conserved end residues are part of each CDR3. Each record gives: clone size, V gene, D gene, J gene, CDR3 DNA, CDR3 protein. D genes are given only for firm matches. Some rows have no size entry. The others give once, few or many, or a class for an expanded clone.

clone size: -
V gene: TRBV6-1
D gene: TRBD2
J gene: TRBJ2-7
CDR3 DNA: TGTGCCAGCGGGGGACTAGCGCCCTACGAGCAGTACTTC
CDR3 protein: CASGGLAPYEQYF

clone size: few
V gene: TRBV19
D gene: TRBD1
J gene: TRBJ1-5
CDR3 DNA: TGTGCCAGTAGTTGGACAGGGGTCAATCAGCCCCAGCATTTT
CDR3 protein: CASSWTGVNQPQHF

clone size: -
V gene: TRBV27
D gene: TRBD1
J gene: TRBJ2-4
CDR3 DNA: TGTGCCAGCAGTTTAACGACAGGGTCCGGAAACATTCAGTACTTC
CDR3 protein: CASSLTTGSGNIQYF

clone size: few
V gene: TRBV18
D gene: TRBD1
J gene: TRBJ2-7
CDR3 DNA: TGTGCCAGCTCACCAGGACAGGTCACCTACGAGCAGTACTTC
CDR3 protein: CASSPGQVTYEQYF

clone size: -
V gene: TRBV19
D gene: -
J gene: TRBJ2-5
CDR3 DNA: TGTGCCAGGGCCTCATCTCCGTATTCGAATTTACTGGAGGGCATAGGGGAGACCCAGTACTTC
CDR3 protein: CARASSPYSNLLEGIGETQYF

clone size: -
V gene: TRBV10-3
D gene: TRBD1
J gene: TRBJ1-2
CDR3 DNA: TGTGCCATCTTCCCCGTACAGGGGCGCGGCTACACCTTC
CDR3 protein: CAIFPVQGRGYTF

clone size: -
V gene: TRBV5-1
D gene: -
J gene: TRBJ1-1
CDR3 DNA: TGCGCCAGCAGGGAGGTGAACACTGAAGCTTTCTTT
CDR3 protein: CASREVNTEAFF

clone size: once
V gene: TRBV6-5
D gene: -
J gene: TRBJ1-1
CDR3 DNA: TGTGCCAGCAGTTACTCCGCAGGGCTGGGCACTGAAGCTTTCTTT
CDR3 protein: CASSYSAGLGTEAFF

clone size: -
V gene: TRBV2
D gene: -
J gene: TRBJ2-1
CDR3 DNA: TGTGCCAGCAGAGGTTCCAGGACTTCGGGTGGGTCCTACAATGAGCAGTTCTTC
CDR3 protein: CASRGSRTSGGSYNEQFF

clone size: -
V gene: TRBV9
D gene: TRBD1
J gene: TRBJ2-5
CDR3 DNA: TGTGCCAGCAGCACCCGACAGGGGTTCGACGAGACCCAGTACTTC
CDR3 protein: CASSTRQGFDETQYF

clone size: -
V gene: TRBV11-3
D gene: TRBD2
J gene: TRBJ2-1
CDR3 DNA: TGTGCCAGCAGCCCAACTACCAGCGGGAGTGTGAATGAGCAGTTCTTC
CDR3 protein: CASSPTTSGSVNEQFF

clone size: -
V gene: TRBV5-1
D gene: -
J gene: TRBJ1-1
CDR3 DNA: TGCGCCAGCAGCTCCGCTACTGGACAGAACACTGAAGCTTTCTTT
CDR3 protein: CASSSATGQNTEAFF

clone size: -
V gene: TRBV5-4
D gene: TRBD1
J gene: TRBJ2-3
CDR3 DNA: TGTGCCAGCAGCTTACAGGGGAGCACAGATACGCAGTATTTT
CDR3 protein: CASSLQGSTDTQYF

clone size: once
V gene: TRBV9
D gene: TRBD2
J gene: TRBJ2-1
CDR3 DNA: TGTGCCAGCAGCGTAGATGCGTCTAGCGGGATCCCCTCCTACAATGAGCAGTTCTTC
CDR3 protein: CASSVDASSGIPSYNEQFF

clone size: few
V gene: TRBV11-2
D gene: TRBD2
J gene: TRBJ2-7
CDR3 DNA: TGTGCCAGCAGGCAAGGGACTAGCGGGAGGCCTACGTACGAGCAGTACTTC
CDR3 protein: CASRQGTSGRPTYEQYF

clone size: -
V gene: TRBV5-5
D gene: TRBD1
J gene: TRBJ1-5
CDR3 DNA: TGTGCCAGCAGCTTGTGGTCACCAGGGGGATATGGTCAGCCCCAGCATTTT
CDR3 protein: CASSLWSPGGYGQPQHF

clone size: -
V gene: TRBV11-2
D gene: -
J gene: TRBJ1-1
CDR3 DNA: TGTGCCAGCAGTTGGGCAATGATGGGCGCTGAAGCTTTCTTT
CDR3 protein: CASSWAMMGAEAFF

clone size: -
V gene: TRBV6-1
D gene: TRBD1
J gene: TRBJ1-2
CDR3 DNA: TGTGCCAGCAGTGTCACAGGGGAATGGGGCTACACCTTC
CDR3 protein: CASSVTGEWGYTF

clone size: -
V gene: TRBV7-5
D gene: -
J gene: TRBJ1-2
CDR3 DNA: TGTGTCAGAGAGGACAGGCTGAGGTATGGCTACACCTTC
CDR3 protein: CVREDRLRYGYTF

clone size: -
V gene: TRBV18
D gene: -
J gene: TRBJ2-3
CDR3 DNA: TGTGCCAGCTCACGCACTAAGTCCAACACAGATACGCAGTATTTT
CDR3 protein: CASSRTKSNTDTQYF

clone size: -
V gene: TRBV29-1
D gene: -
J gene: TRBJ1-1
CDR3 DNA: TGCAGCGTTTCCCGGGGGGGAACTGAAGCTTTCTTT
CDR3 protein: CSVSRGGTEAFF

clone size: -
V gene: TRBV7-9
D gene: -
J gene: TRBJ1-3
CDR3 DNA: TGTGCCAGCAGCTTAGTGGGACTTCCGTCTGGAAACACCATATATTTT
CDR3 protein: CASSLVGLPSGNTIYF

clone size: few
V gene: TRBV6-4
D gene: -
J gene: TRBJ2-1
CDR3 DNA: TGTGCCAGCAGTGATTTATACAATGAGCAGTTCTTC
CDR3 protein: CASSDLYNEQFF

clone size: -
V gene: TRBV28
D gene: TRBD1
J gene: TRBJ2-2
CDR3 DNA: TGTGCCAGCAGCCCCTGGACAGGGGGCACCGGGGAGCTGTTTTTT
CDR3 protein: CASSPWTGGTGELFF

clone size: few
V gene: TRBV6-6
D gene: TRBD1
J gene: TRBJ1-2
CDR3 DNA: TGTGCCAGCAGCGGCGGGACAGTCTATGGCTACACCTTC
CDR3 protein: CASSGGTVYGYTF

clone size: -
V gene: TRBV30
D gene: -
J gene: TRBJ2-7
CDR3 DNA: TGTGCCTGGACCGCCAGGGCCAAAGGGGTCGAGCAGTACTTC
CDR3 protein: CAWTARAKGVEQYF

clone size: few
V gene: TRBV7-2
D gene: TRBD1
J gene: TRBJ1-3
CDR3 DNA: TGTGCCAGCAGCTCAACGGGACAGGGGTTCCTCTCTGGAAACACCATATATTTT
CDR3 protein: CASSSTGQGFLSGNTIYF

clone size: -
V gene: TRBV18
D gene: TRBD2
J gene: TRBJ2-4
CDR3 DNA: TGTGCCAGCTCCCCCGGGACTAACAGAGACATTCAGTACTTC
CDR3 protein: CASSPGTNRDIQYF

clone size: -
V gene: TRBV5-4
D gene: -
J gene: TRBJ2-7
CDR3 DNA: TGTGCCAGCAGTGCACAGGGAGAGAGATCCTACGAGCAGTACTTC
CDR3 protein: CASSAQGERSYEQYF

clone size: -
V gene: TRBV18
D gene: -
J gene: TRBJ1-5
CDR3 DNA: TGTGCCAGCTCACCACCCGGGAATCGTAATCAGCCCCAGCATTTT
CDR3 protein: CASSPPGNRNQPQHF

clone size: -
V gene: TRBV28
D gene: -
J gene: TRBJ1-2
CDR3 DNA: TGTGCCAGCAGCTCGACAGCGAATAACCCTGGGGGCTACACCTTC
CDR3 protein: CASSSTANNPGGYTF

clone size: -
V gene: TRBV30
D gene: TRBD1
J gene: TRBJ1-1
CDR3 DNA: TGTGCCTGGCGAAGGACAGGGGGGGTCACTGAAGCTTTCTTT
CDR3 protein: CAWRRTGGVTEAFF

clone size: -
V gene: TRBV25-1
D gene: TRBD2
J gene: TRBJ2-2
CDR3 DNA: TGTGCCAGCAGTGACCCCAGCGGGAGAAACACCGGGGAGCTGTTTTTT
CDR3 protein: CASSDPSGRNTGELFF

clone size: -
V gene: TRBV6-1
D gene: -
J gene: TRBJ2-7
CDR3 DNA: TGTGCCAGCAGTGAAGCAGGCGGCAGCTCCTACGAGCAGTACTTC
CDR3 protein: CASSEAGGSSYEQYF

clone size: -
V gene: TRBV6-1
D gene: -
J gene: TRBJ2-5
CDR3 DNA: TGTGCCAGCAGTGAAGCTAAGAGGGTGAAGAGAACCCAGTACTTC
CDR3 protein: CASSEAKRVKRTQYF

clone size: -
V gene: TRBV27
D gene: -
J gene: TRBJ2-6
CDR3 DNA: TGTGCCAGCAGTTTTGCAGGGACAACTGGGGCCAACGTCCTGACTTTC
CDR3 protein: CASSFAGTTGANVLTF

clone size: -
V gene: TRBV6-5
D gene: -
J gene: TRBJ1-2
CDR3 DNA: TGTGCCAGCAGTTGGGCAGGGTTCTATGGCTACACCTTC
CDR3 protein: CASSWAGFYGYTF

clone size: once
V gene: TRBV5-6
D gene: TRBD1
J gene: TRBJ2-7
CDR3 DNA: TGTGCCAGCAGCTTGGGAACAGGGGTCTACGAGCAGTACTTC
CDR3 protein: CASSLGTGVYEQYF

clone size: -
V gene: TRBV10-3
D gene: -
J gene: TRBJ2-7
CDR3 DNA: TGTGCCATCAGTGAAAGGGGCGGCGAGCAGTACTTC
CDR3 protein: CAISERGGEQYF

clone size: -
V gene: TRBV5-4
D gene: -
J gene: TRBJ1-1
CDR3 DNA: TGTGCCAGTTCGAACGCGAGGTTCAACACTGAAGCTTTCTTT
CDR3 protein: CASSNARFNTEAFF